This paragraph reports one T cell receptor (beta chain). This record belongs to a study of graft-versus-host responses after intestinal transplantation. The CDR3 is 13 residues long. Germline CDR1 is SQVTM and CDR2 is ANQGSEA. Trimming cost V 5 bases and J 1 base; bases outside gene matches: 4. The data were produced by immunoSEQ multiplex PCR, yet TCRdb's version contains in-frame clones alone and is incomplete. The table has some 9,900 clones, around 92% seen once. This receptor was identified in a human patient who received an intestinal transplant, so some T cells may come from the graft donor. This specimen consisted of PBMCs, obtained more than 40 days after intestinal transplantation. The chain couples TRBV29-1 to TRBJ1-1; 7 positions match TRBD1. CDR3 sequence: CSVTRQGNTEAFF. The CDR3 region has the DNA TGCAGCGTTACCCGACAGGGGAACACTGAAGCTTTCTTT.